The 31 T cell receptor beta chains below all came from one sample that was sequenced in a study of blood T cells in healthy people across ages. The second PCR ran about 6 to 12 cycles with a sample-barcoded 5' primer and J-beta primers. A single record per CDR3 protein comes from TCRdb applying MiXCR to the 5' RACE reads. The sample lists roughly 730,000 distinct CDR3 sequences, around three fifths occurring once. The material sequenced was blood. These receptors came from a man in his forties in good health.

This clonotype was detected once. The chain carries TRBV9 and TRBJ1-1; no clear D. Trimming removed 0 bases at V and 0 bases at J, with 9 bases between. The CDR3 runs to 15 residues. Per the germline V gene, CDR1 is SGDLS and CDR2 is YYNGEE. This CDR3 is CASSVGDFVNTEAFF. The DNA of the CDR3 is TGTGCCAGCAGCGTAGGGGATTTCGTGAACACTGAAGCTTTCTTT.

The chain has TRBV7-9 and TRBJ2-3; tentative D call: TRBD2 (6 bases). This CDR3 spans 15 amino acids. V lost 3 bases and J lost 4, with 14 bases in between. Germline values: CDR1 SEHNR, CDR2 FQNEAQ (reference sequence). The CDR3 region is CASSFGGALADTQYF. Here the CDR3 DNA reads TGTGCCAGCAGCTTTGGCGGGGCTTTGGCAGATACGCAGTATTTT. The full variable domain, with the rest looked up from reference TRBV7-9 and TRBJ2-3, is DTGVSQNPRHKITKRGQNVTFRCDPISEHNRLYWYRQTLGQGPEFLTYFQNEAQLEKSRLLSDRFSAERPKGSFSTLEIQRTEQGDSAMYLCASSFGGALADTQYFGPGTRLTVL.

This chain links TRBV6-6 with TRBJ2-1; 7 nucleotides match TRBD2. CDR3 length equals 15 residues. Unmatched junction bases numbered 13, after V lost 0 bases and J lost 14 bases. Germline V gene sequence: CDR1 MNHNY, CDR2 SVGAGI (reference sequence). This chain's CDR3 is CASSYSEGSGTNEFF. The CDR3 nucleotides read TGTGCCAGCAGTTACTCGGAAGGCAGCGGGACCAACGAGTTCTTC.

This chain connects TRBV27 to TRBJ2-5; a possible D gene is TRBD1 (5 bases). The V gene's germline CDR1 is MNHEY and CDR2 SMNVEV (reference sequence). This CDR3 comprises 14 residues. Trimming took 4 bases from V and 4 from J, leaving 13 bases between them. CDR3 sequence: CASSSQGLRETQYF. The CDR3 coding sequence is TGTGCCAGCAGTTCCCAGGGTCTTCGAGAGACCCAGTACTTC.

The J gene is TRBJ2-3, the V gene TRBV20-1, with no clear D. The length of the CDR3 is 16 residues. CDR1 and CDR2 (germline): DFQATT, SNEGSKA (reference sequence). V lost 5 bases, J lost 5 bases, and 23 bases lay in between. The CDR3 region is CSAASLVTPHGDTQYF. For the CDR3, the DNA is TGCAGTGCTGCATCTCTTGTGACACCTCATGGAGATACGCAGTATTTT.

The CDR3 loop is CASSPSRGGPTYEQYF. In DNA, the CDR3 is TGCGCCAGCAGCCCCTCCAGGGGCGGGCCAACCTACGAGCAGTACTTC. This rearrangement joins TRBV5-1 to TRBJ2-7; maybe TRBD1 (6 bases). The V end lost 4 bases, the J end lost 2 bases, and 19 bases lay between the germline ends. Germline V gene data show CDR1 as SGHRS and CDR2 as YFSETQ. The CDR3 has 16 residues.

The chain joins TRBV7-3 to TRBJ2-1; TRBD2 agrees at 9 bases. Germline CDR1 is SGHTA and CDR2 is FQGTGA. The CDR3 is 16 amino acids. V lost 3 bases and J lost 10; bases outside the gene matches: 13. The CDR3 coding sequence is TGTGCCAGCAGCTTGAATGGGCTAGCGGGACTGGAAGAGCAGTTCTTC. It codes for CASSLNGLAGLEEQFF.

The chain carries TRBV9 and TRBJ2-1, with a weak D call TRBD2 (6 bases). The DNA end lines up better with TRBJ2-7; the J call may be wrong. Germline V gene data show CDR1 as SGDLS and CDR2 as YYNGEE. This CDR3 is built from 15 residues. CDR3 amino acids: CASSVARGSYNEQYF. The CDR3 DNA reads TGTGCCAGCAGCGTAGCGCGGGGCTCCTACAATGAGCAGTACTTC.

The genes are TRBV29-1 and TRBJ2-1; a weak D match, TRBD2 (6 bases). From germline, CDR1 is SQVTM and CDR2 ANQGSEA. The CDR3 has 13 amino acids. The V and J ends lost 6 bases and 2 bases respectively, with 11 bases between them. CDR3 in DNA: TGCAGCGTGGTCGGGAGCGCCTACAATGAGCAGTTCTTC. The encoded protein is CSVVGSAYNEQFF.

The table lists this clonotype with a count of one. The chain is built from TRBV28 and TRBJ1-4, with TRBD1 identical over 7 bases. The CDR3 is 14 residues long. After removal of 6 bases from V and 13 bases from J, the junction contained 14 bases not matched to a gene. CDR1 and CDR2 from the germline V gene are MDHEN and SYDVKM. CDR3 residues: CASSLGTVVRRLFF. CDR3 DNA sequence: TGTGCCAGCAGCCTCGGGACAGTAGTTCGGAGACTGTTTTTT.

The table lists this clonotype with a few counts. The chain joins TRBV4-3 to TRBJ2-1; TRBD1 might be the D (6 bases). The CDR3 has 14 residues. Per germline, CDR1 LGHNA and CDR2 YSLEER. Between the trimmed V and J ends, which lost 7 bases and 7 bases, there was a span of 17 bases. The CDR3 loop is CASTSGGEANEQFF. The CDR3, as DNA: TGCGCCAGCACCTCTGGGGGCGAGGCTAATGAGCAGTTCTTC.

Of note for this clonotype: A junction boundary mismatches the germline segment, possibly from a read error. This rearrangement joins TRBV7-2 to TRBJ1-6; D is uncertain. This CDR3 has 15 residues. Germline V gene data show CDR1 as SGHTA and CDR2 as FQGNSA. The CDR3: CANSLEQRGNSPLHF. DNA for the CDR3: TGTGCCAACAGCTTAGAACAGCGGGGAAATTCACCCCTCCACTTT. The full variable domain, completed using reference TRBV7-2 and TRBJ1-6, is GAGVSQSPSNKVTEKGKDVELRCDPISGHTALYWYRQSLGQGLEFLIYFQGNSAPDKSGLPSDRFSAERTGGSVSTLTIQRTQQEDSAVYLCANSLEQRGNSPLHFGNGTRLTVT.

The CDR3 nucleotides read TGTGCCAGCAGTGACTCGGCCTCCACGCCTCCGTACTTC. Translating it yields CASSDSASTPPYF. The V gene is TRBV6-4, the J gene TRBJ2-5; no definite D call. The germline V and J ends were trimmed by 0 bases and 13 bases, with 15 bases remaining between them. This CDR3 is built from 13 residues. Germline V gene sequence: CDR1 MRHNA, CDR2 SNTAGT.

V is TRBV28 and J is TRBJ2-5, with D maybe TRBD2 (6 bases). The CDR3 consists of 15 residues. Trimming cost V 2 bases and J 4 bases, with 14 bases left between them. Germline assignment: CDR1 MDHEN and CDR2 SYDVKM. The CDR3 loop reads CASSLGTRAGETQYF. CDR3 in DNA: TGTGCCAGCAGTTTAGGGACCCGAGCGGGAGAGACCCAGTACTTC.

The chain combines TRBV5-1 with TRBJ2-7; 7 bases are a match to TRBD2. Per germline, CDR1 SGHRS and CDR2 YFSETQ. The CDR3 is 16 residues long. V shed 0 bases and J 6 bases; nucleotides not matched to a gene: 12. CDR3 in amino acids: CASSLAGTTVSSEQYF. In DNA form, the CDR3 reads TGCGCCAGCAGCTTGGCCGGGACTACAGTCTCATCCGAGCAGTACTTC. Full variable domain (missing parts from reference TRBV5-1 and TRBJ2-7): KAGVTQTPRYLIKTRGQQVTLSCSPISGHRSVSWYQQTPGQGLQFLFEYFSETQRNKGNFPGRFSGRQFSNSRSEMNVSTLELGDSALYLCASSLAGTTVSSEQYFGPGTRLTVT.

The DNA for the CDR3 is TGCGCCAGCAGTTCAGGACCGGGGACAGAGTTCTACGAGCAGTACTTC. This codes for CASSSGPGTEFYEQYF. The V and J genes are TRBV5-1 and TRBJ2-4, with 7 bases fitting TRBD1. The DNA matches TRBJ2-7 better at its end, which makes the J call doubtful. The germline V gene encodes CDR1 SGHRS and CDR2 YFSETQ. The CDR3 is 16 residues long.

CDR3 protein: CASGARSFTDTQYF. The CDR3, as DNA: TGTGCCAGCGGGGCCCGATCTTTCACAGATACGCAGTATTTT. The chain recombines TRBV27 with TRBJ2-3, with a tentative D call TRBD1 (5 bases). Per germline, CDR1 MNHEY and CDR2 SMNVEV (reference sequence). Trimming removed 8 bases from V and 2 bases from J, with 14 bases in between. The CDR3 extends over 14 amino acids.

V and J are TRBV29-1 and TRBJ2-7, with D unclear. Germline CDR1 reads SQVTM; CDR2 reads ANQGSEA. The CDR3 is made up of 13 amino acids. Trimming removed 5 bases from V and 2 bases from J, with 13 bases in between. The CDR3: CSVRHLLTYEQYF. The CDR3 DNA reads as TGCAGCGTTCGACACCTTCTGACCTACGAGCAGTACTTC.

The rearrangement uses TRBV7-3 and TRBJ2-4; 8 bases line up with TRBD1. The DNA end lines up better with TRBJ2-7; the J call may be wrong. Germline loops: CDR1 SGHTA, CDR2 FQGTGA. The CDR3 spans 15 residues. The DNA of the CDR3 is TGTGCCAGCAGCCCACCCACATTCGACAGGGGCGAGCAGTACTTC. Protein sequence: CASSPPTFDRGEQYF.

The rearrangement uses TRBV27 and TRBJ2-1; no clear D. Germline CDR1 and CDR2: MNHEY and SMNVEV (reference sequence). V lost 7 bases to trimming and J lost 0 bases, with 7 bases between them. This CDR3 is built from 13 residues. CDR3 sequence: CASIYYSYNEQFF. The DNA of the CDR3 is TGTGCCAGCATTTACTACTCCTACAATGAGCAGTTCTTC.

This rearrangement joins TRBV2 to TRBJ2-2, with a weak D call TRBD2 (5 bases). This CDR3 is 14 amino acids long. V was shortened by 6 bases and J by 4 bases, with 12 bases between the two germline ends. Germline V gene sequence: CDR1 SNHLY, CDR2 FYNNEI. CDR3 region: CASRIRDSTGELFF. Written as DNA, the CDR3 is TGTGCCAGCAGGATCCGGGATTCCACCGGGGAGCTGTTTTTT.

This clonotype was counted at least ten times. The CDR3 nucleotides are TGTGCCAGCCGGATAACAGCCACGGACCCAGATACGCAGTATTTT. As protein: CASRITATDPDTQYF. V and J are TRBV6-4 and TRBJ2-3; no definite D call. The V and J ends lost 8 bases and 4 bases respectively, with 19 bases between them. There are 15 residues in the CDR3. Germline V CDR1 and CDR2: MRHNA, SNTAGT.

The V gene is TRBV20-1, the J gene TRBJ2-1; TRBD2 matches at 13 bases. The CDR3 runs 15 residues. Trimming took 4 bases from V and 8 from J; bases not matched to a gene: 8. CDR1 is DFQATT and CDR2 is SNEGSKA in the germline V gene (reference sequence). CDR3 DNA: TGCAGTGCTACCCGGACTAGCGGGAGTTGGGATGAGCAGTTCTTC. Residues: CSATRTSGSWDEQFF.

The chain uses TRBV28 and TRBJ2-5, with D possibly being TRBD1 (6 bases). The germline V gene encodes CDR1 MDHEN and CDR2 SYDVKM. V shed 3 bases and J shed 11 bases, with 22 bases lying between them. The CDR3 extends over 15 amino acids. In nucleotides, the CDR3 is TGTGCCAGCAGTTTTCCGAGACAGGATTTGGATGAGCAGTACTTC. Amino acid sequence: CASSFPRQDLDEQYF.

The chain has TRBV5-1 and TRBJ2-6; D may correspond to TRBD1 or TRBD2 (5 bases each). The CDR3 sequence is 17 residues long. The V and J ends lost 6 bases and 0 bases respectively, with 16 bases between them. The V gene's germline CDR1 is SGHRS and CDR2 YFSETQ. CDR3 nucleotides: TGCGCCAGCAACCCCGGGACGGGGAACTCTGGGGCCAACGTCCTGACTTTC. Its protein product is CASNPGTGNSGANVLTF.

This clonotype was observed a handful of times. The rearrangement joins TRBV20-1 to TRBJ2-7; TRBD1 agrees at 12 bases. Germline assignment: CDR1 DFQATT and CDR2 SNEGSKA (reference sequence). Losses at the gene ends were 4 bases for V and 6 bases for J; bases not matched to a gene: 10. CDR3 length: 15 residues. The CDR3 nucleotides read TGCAGTGCTAAATGGATGGGACAGGGGGCGAGCGAGCAGTACTTC. Its protein is CSAKWMGQGASEQYF.

The V gene is TRBV24-1, the J gene TRBJ2-7, with 9 bases identical to TRBD1. Germline CDR1 reads KGHDR; CDR2 reads SFDVKD. Unmatched junction bases numbered 3, after V lost 2 bases and J lost 2 bases. CDR3 length: 15 amino acids. CDR3 DNA sequence: TGTGCCACCAGTGATTCGGGACAGGGAACCTACGAGCAGTACTTC. Translating it yields CATSDSGQGTYEQYF.

This clonotype was detected a few times. The V gene is TRBV3-1, the J gene TRBJ2-7; 10 nucleotides agree with TRBD2. The CDR3 has 17 amino acids. The V and J ends lost 4 bases and 3 bases, in that order; junction bases with no gene match: 12. The germline V gene has CDR1 LGHDT and CDR2 YNNKEL (reference sequence). The CDR3 bases are TGTGCCAGCAGCCCCATCGATCTAGCGGGAGTGATCTACGAGCAGTACTTC. It is translated as CASSPIDLAGVIYEQYF.

The chain is built from TRBV7-2 and TRBJ2-3; TRBD2 aligns across 13 bases. With V trimmed by 5 bases and J by 0 bases, 8 bases remained unmatched. The CDR3 has 18 residues. Germline V gene lookup returns CDR1 SGHTA and CDR2 FQGNSA. In DNA form, the CDR3 reads TGTGCCAGCAGCCCCCGACTAGCGGGGGGTTTTAGCACAGATACGCAGTATTTT. It translates to CASSPRLAGGFSTDTQYF. The full variable domain, completed using reference TRBV7-2 and TRBJ2-3, is GAGVSQSPSNKVTEKGKDVELRCDPISGHTALYWYRQSLGQGLEFLIYFQGNSAPDKSGLPSDRFSAERTGGSVSTLTIQRTQQEDSAVYLCASSPRLAGGFSTDTQYFGPGTRLTVL.

The sample holds a few counts of this clonotype. The chain uses TRBV5-6 and TRBJ1-4; D call uncertain. The germline CDR1 and CDR2 sequences are SGHDT and YYEEEE. This CDR3 spans 16 amino acids. V was trimmed by 2 bases and J by 6 bases, leaving 17 bases between them. The CDR3 coding sequence is TGTGCCAGCAGCTTTTTTCACGTACAGCCGTATGAAAAACTGTTTTTT. Its protein product is CASSFFHVQPYEKLFF.

In this sample, this clonotype turned up once. The CDR3 coding sequence is TGCAGCGTTGAAGGACCAAATCAGCCCCAGCATTTT. Encoded protein: CSVEGPNQPQHF. The gene calls are TRBV29-1 and TRBJ1-5; D gene uncertain. This CDR3 is built from 12 residues. The V and J ends lost 1 base and 4 bases respectively, with 5 bases between them. Germline CDR1 SQVTM, CDR2 ANQGSEA.